This entry features one T cell receptor (beta chain) sequence. Only a few counts were recorded for this clone. It has no known antigen specificity. The junction and the germline gene differ at one end; a read error may be behind it. Interpreted using the paper, the time point label stands for: cycle 4 day 1 (C4D1), after 6 weeks of nivolumab. Every trial patient had relapsed following autologous stem cell transplantation, and prior brentuximab vedotin exposure was what differed among cohorts A, B and C. A Miltenyi CD8+ T cell isolation kit was used for magnetic negative selection to purify CD8+ T cells from thawed PBMCs. The trial cohort included roughly 60 patients with relapsed/refractory classical Hodgkin lymphoma, and each patient had a best overall response of complete response, partial response or progressive disease. Single-agent nivolumab was administered to trial patients in the multi-cohort phase II CheckMate 205 trial. An independent review committee assessed best overall response by applying the 2007 International Working Group response criteria. Trial PBMCs were collected just before the start of nivolumab (C1D1) and during therapy at cycle 2 day 1 and cycle 4 day 1. Peripheral blood was collected in 8 mL Vacutainer Cell Preparation Tubes, from which PBMCs were isolated by centrifugation and then cryopreserved. Purified CD4+ and CD8+ fractions were prepared only for cases with an additional available PBMC sample. Magnetically labelled cells were removed on LS columns in a quadroMACS separator, and the flow-through was collected as the purified fraction.

CDR3 length: 12 amino acids, cysteine to phenylalanine. CDR3 DNA is the only sequence kept; it has 36 bases, read in frame from the first base. Looking up the germline V gene yields CDR1 MDHEN and CDR2 SYDVKM. Genomic DNA was extracted with the Qiagen DNeasy kit from unsorted PBMCs and from negatively selected CD4+ and CD8+ fractions. TCR beta CDR3 regions were amplified by immunoSEQ multiplex PCR using primers annealing to V and J segments. A synthetic immune receptor repertoire was used to minimize amplification bias, and remaining bias was computationally removed after sequencing. Concerning the study's data processing: Custom Python scripts were used to quantify repertoire diversity as the Shannon entropy index. Unsorted, CD4+ and CD8+ repertoires were analyzed separately, except in combined analyses where CD4+ and CD8+ sequences were merged in silico. A clone was considered expanded if an increase in frequency of at least 2-fold after treatment relative to C1D1 was found, and a pseudocount of 0.5 was applied to clones undetected at baseline. Clones with 0 or 1 copy at C1D1 were classified as singleton clones, and clones with 2 or more copies were classified as non-singleton clones. Clones expanded in unsorted samples were assigned a CD4+, CD8+ or unknown annotation through matching of protein sequences in sorted samples from the same patient. Wilcoxon tests on paired samples were used to test diversity changes from C1D1 to C4D1. TCRdb carries this immuneACCESS record with in-frame sequences only. Its versions omit some clonotypes, under half of them owing to an unresolved V gene in the studies checked, with the rest unexplained. V, J and clone size are taken as reported in that table, and D and trimming were inferred from the DNA itself. Within this sample are roughly 9,900 clones, with under 80% of them counted one time only. The ten largest clones capture about 9.4% of the sample.

This sample stems from a study of PD-1 blockade in classical Hodgkin lymphoma (dated by TCRdb to between 2020 and 2021). With regard to the full study: Nivolumab dosing was 3 mg/kg intravenously every 2 weeks, continuing until either disease progression or unacceptable toxicity. The study used CyTOF and TCR beta sequencing to define a peripheral blood immune signature of response to PD-1 blockade in classical Hodgkin lymphoma. Results the study describes overall, beyond this receptor: Patients starting nivolumab less than 1 year after ASCT had lower diversity and were excluded from later analyses to avoid confounding by immune reconstitution. Among trial patients, those achieving complete response had baseline diversity similar to that of newly diagnosed patients, while diversity was significantly lower in partial responders and progressors. The study was restricted to a single clinical trial cohort, and the causes of repertoire differences, possibly disease activity or prior therapy, were left undefined. A significant rise by C4D1 was seen in CD4+ but not CD8+ TCR diversity (p=0.0027 vs p=0.16), with the rise being most apparent in complete responders (p=0.02). Newly diagnosed patients were reported to have lower baseline TCR diversity than healthy donors, and relapsed/refractory patients were reported to have lower baseline TCR diversity still.

The clonotype was recovered from a human donor with classical Hodgkin lymphoma. This receptor chain uses TRBV28 and TRBJ1-3; the D gene is possibly TRBD1, with 5 bases matching. The starting material was CD8+ T cells from blood, obtained before the fourth cycle of nivolumab. The sequenced DNA is TGTGCCAGCAGTCCCCCGGGACTCCTAAAGGATTTT. It specifies CASSPPGLLKDF.